A selection of T cell receptor beta chains follows, all from one sample in a study of cytotoxic CD8 clonotypes in ibrutinib-treated CLL. This table comes from immunoSEQ multiplex PCR, and its TCRdb copy is limited to in-frame clones, with some not included. The repertoire holds around 330,000 clones, with 67% as singletons. Sequenced material: PBMCs, taken after 36 months of ibrutinib treatment. The receptors were gathered from a human donor with chronic lymphocytic leukemia. Both conserved end residues are part of each CDR3. The order of the fields is V gene, D gene, J gene, CDR3 protein. D genes are given only for firm matches.

TRBV7-8	.	TRBJ1-2	CASSPGRGHGYTF
TRBV7-8	.	TRBJ2-2	CASSLGSTSAPGELFF
TRBV30	.	TRBJ1-5	CAWPKSTGNQPQHF
TRBV11-2	.	TRBJ2-2	CASPGTSDGELFF
TRBV19	.	TRBJ1-1	CASSNWGQGNTEAFF
TRBV27	TRBD2	TRBJ2-7	CASGSGRAYEQYF
TRBV9	TRBD2	TRBJ2-7	CASSVGGGSLYEQYF
TRBV2	.	TRBJ1-2	CANIEGVNYGYTF
TRBV5-1	.	TRBJ2-7	CASSLASRAEQYF
TRBV11-3	TRBD2	TRBJ2-1	CASSLSSGGAGEQFF
TRBV2	.	TRBJ2-2	CASEGQLHNTGELFF
TRBV5-4	TRBD1	TRBJ1-1	CASSAPRQGGKAFF
TRBV10-2	TRBD2	TRBJ2-3	CASETSGRTDTQYF
TRBV9	.	TRBJ2-6	CASSEPSHMSSGANVLTF
TRBV5-1	.	TRBJ2-2	CASSADYLGELFF
TRBV29-1	.	TRBJ1-1	CSVPENTEAFF
TRBV7-2	TRBD2	TRBJ2-2	CASSFWGLAGANTGELFF
TRBV5-4	.	TRBJ2-7	CASSLDKSAYEQYF
TRBV6-1	TRBD1	TRBJ1-5	CASSLGDRVPPQHF
TRBV2	.	TRBJ2-1	CASIGGVSSYNEQFF